This T cell receptor (beta chain) emerged from a study of cytomegalovirus exposure and HLA in healthy donors (dated by TCRdb to the late 2010s). Some background on the complete study: An earlier analysis of about 530 of the donors reported approximately 280 Gb of sequence data and around 110 million unique TCR beta sequences obtained from around 170 million T cells. Approximately 310 gigabases of sequencing data and about 92 million unique TCR sequences made up an early release that covered some 640 HLA-typed donors. Of the approximately 400 genotyped donors, approximately 82% fell in the genetic ancestry cluster associated with self-reported Caucasian donors. The study aimed to test whether cataloging public T cell receptors could reveal signatures of past pathogen exposure. The study profiled the T cell repertoires of 500 to 800 subjects by immunosequencing and related them to cytomegalovirus serostatus. A separate validation cohort of approximately 130 different subjects was used in addition to the roughly 670-subject first cohort. To predict cytomegalovirus infection status, the study brought together high-throughput TCR immunosequencing, statistical association of individual TCRs with disease status, and machine learning. A later analysis re-analyzed previously published TCR beta repertoires from 660 or so donors and added high-resolution HLA genotyping to study TCR occurrence patterns. Rather than using new phenotypic data, the later analysis identified candidate immune exposures from TCR beta sequences and from how often those sequences occurred across donors. To decide whether each TCR beta V gene segment behaved as functional or pseudogenic, an earlier analysis of some 600 of the donors relied on high-throughput TCR beta sequencing. Alongside the repertoire data, information on donor age, sex, ethnicity and CMV serostatus was compiled. Genome-wide SNP genotypes for about three fifths of the roughly 670 donors were used in a later genetic analysis, which treated that subset as a discovery cohort. Every discovery cohort repertoire had been produced on one sequencing platform. Class I and class II HLA loci were covered by the typing at four-digit resolution. The number of typed donors differed by locus: about 629-630 for A, B, C, DRB1 and DQB1; some 500 for DQA1; 606 for DPA1; and about 450 for DPB1. Five DR-DQ haplotypes were handled as single units for association and clustering because linkage in the cohort was strong. On average, roughly 200,000 unique TCR beta nucleotide sequences were sequenced per donor among 398 genotyped donors of the cohort, with roughly 20% of those sequences being non-productive. The research as a whole found: A cluster of highly shared sequence variants was judged likely to be a technical artifact of the sequencing pipeline. Roughly uniform sequencing depth across donors was assumed in presence/absence analyses, although this assumption may not hold. A later genetic analysis reported fewer N-insertions in productive TCRs among donors in an Asian-associated ancestry cluster than the roughly 700-donor mean. According to a later analysis, TCR association rates differed among HLA loci, with DRB1 alleles showing the most associated TCRs and HLA-C alleles showing the fewest. Because the 87-base-pair reads could not distinguish some IMGT-functional V segments, including TRBV6-2 and TRBV6-3, those segments were excluded. In a later analysis, HLA-associated TCR beta chains showed more clonal expansion and lower generation probabilities than non-associated chains that were equally common. The classifier was reported to diagnose cytomegalovirus status with high specificity and sensitivity in both the original cohort and the validation cohort. A further reported finding was that TCR beta sequences accurately predicted the HLA-A and HLA-B alleles for most subjects in the first cohort. A later analysis associated 17,000 or so TCR beta sequences with specific HLA alleles at a false discovery rate of 0.05. A few of the identified cytomegalovirus-associated TCR beta chains were confirmed in vitro to be specific for cytomegalovirus antigens. Across donors, most TCR sequences were observed very rarely, whereas some public TCRs were present in many individuals. Immune exposure information for the cohort was limited to CMV serostatus. It was suggested by the authors that the approach could potentially be generalized to other disease states and immunological phenotypes. According to a later analysis, most CMV-associated TCR beta chains appeared to be HLA-restricted, and the HLA associations seemed to be driven largely by CMV exposure. Broadly in line with IMGT annotations, most TCR beta V segments showed up in productive rearrangements about 87% or about 30% of the time in an earlier analysis of several hundred of the donors. The study listed 170 or so TCR beta chains as associated with cytomegalovirus. According to a later analysis, parvovirus B19, influenza, CMV and Epstein-Barr virus appeared linked to several top co-occurrence clusters. When HLA alleles, especially DR and DQ, strongly co-occurred, TCR associations were difficult to assign to individual alleles. Because HLA typing was missing for some donors at each locus, association tests included only the typed subset. The cohort was sequenced for TCR beta chains only, and without alpha or paired-chain data the features that could be detected were limited. An association between a missense DCLRE1C variant and V-gene and J-gene trimming of TCR beta chains was found in a later genetic analysis and replicated in an independent cohort. Linkage disequilibrium might explain the correlated functional status among segregating V segments, but an unknown experimental factor could not be ruled out. Because counts were too low, roughly 18 rarely observed V segments, including chromosome 9 orphons, were left out of the earlier analysis of over 550 of the donors.

The germline V and J ends show losses of 6 bases and 3 bases respectively, and no gene match explains 14 bases of the junction. Reading the germline V gene gives CDR1 SGHTS and CDR2 YDEGEE. Measured from the cysteine to the phenylalanine, the CDR3 is 16 residues long. Kept here is only the CDR3 DNA, which spans 48 bases and is read in frame from base 1. Library preparation was by the immunoSEQ multiplex PCR assay. A mixture of 60 forward primers for TCR Vbeta segments and 13 reverse primers for TCR Jbeta segments was used in the multiplex PCR. A multiplex PCR assay on genomic DNA amplified the CDR3 region of rearranged TCR beta genes. Amplified TCR beta libraries were sequenced as 87-base-pair reads on the Illumina HiSeq System. The published analysis was carried out like this. Across the 666 repertoires, a later analysis counted roughly 77 million unique TCR beta chains, 8.5 million to 12 million of which were shared by at least two donors. A nearest-neighbor algorithm error-corrected the raw reads and collapsed the reads into unique sequences, merging closely related sequences to remove PCR and sequencing errors. Alignment of CDR3 sequences to IMGT reference sequences was used to assign V, D and J gene segments. Each retained sequence needed at least a six-nucleotide match to both a V gene segment and a J gene segment. Rearrangements were called productive when the CDR3 lacked stop codons and stayed in frame with V and J; all others were non-productive. Following IMGT convention, CDR3 was defined as the stretch from the second conserved V-encoded cysteine to the conserved J-encoded phenylalanine. The earlier analysis of about 590 of the donors excluded sequences that lacked an unambiguous match to a single V gene segment. In an earlier analysis of approximately 590 of the donors, a V segment was called functional when productive rearrangements were above 56.7%, and segregating when the standard deviation between donors exceeded 5%. A statistical classification framework was developed to diagnose cytomegalovirus status using the catalog of TCR beta chain sequences. A later analysis assigned V and J genes by comparing TCR nucleotide sequences with IMGT/GENE-DB human TR gene sequences. In a later analysis, CDR3 sequences and most-parsimonious VDJ recombination scenarios were assigned using the TCRdist pipeline. In a later analysis, each TCR beta chain was defined by its CDR3 amino acid sequence together with its V-gene family, and reads lacking a unique V-gene family were excluded. To address suspected cross-contamination and a sequencing artifact, a later analysis removed approximately 600 highly shared, low-generation-probability nucleotide sequences. A later analysis calculated a clonal expansion index for each public chain from normalized within-repertoire ranks of inferred template counts. Generation probabilities in a later analysis came from a VDJ recombination model fitted to out-of-frame rearrangements, and those results were checked against IGoR. In a later analysis, hypergeometric tests were used to score TCR-TCR, TCR-HLA and TCR-CMV co-occurrence, with a repertoire-size bias correction applied to TCR pairs. False discovery rates were estimated in a later analysis by permuting HLA or CMV assignments 20 times. In a later analysis, co-occurring TCRs were grouped using DBSCAN, and TCRdist sequence similarity was added for clustering within HLA-allele-positive subsets. For co-occurrence clustering, repertoires with fewer than 30,000 or more than 120,000 public chains were excluded, along with a handful of repertoires with anomalous nucleotide sharing. TCRdb carries this immuneACCESS record with in-frame sequences only. Its versions omit some clonotypes, under half of them owing to an unresolved V gene in the studies checked, with the rest unexplained. The DNA was the basis for D and trimming; V, J and clone size are from that table. The sample records under 200,000 clones, around 78% of which are singletons. 1.5% to 1.9% of the sample rests with the top ten.

The cohort comprised approximately 700 healthy bone marrow donors. At the time of sampling, every cohort member was nominally healthy, though immune exposures that went unrecorded were likely present. The donor tested CMV seronegative, placing the donor among the roughly 340 seronegative members of the cohort. A peripheral blood sample was provided by each donor, and peripheral blood mononuclear cells were used for TCR beta sequencing. The Qiagen DNeasy Blood Extraction Kit was used to extract genomic DNA from the blood cell samples. Concerning this clone: This clone's antigen is unknown. Base qualities are missing; no much larger clone stands one base away.

Sequencing was carried out using PBMCs. The chain is made from TRBV5-8 and TRBJ2-7, and TRBD1 aligns with 8 junction nucleotides. The origin of this receptor is a man between 40 and 49 years old in good health and CMV-seronegative. The CDR3 here reads CASIPKFGTGLYEQYF. In nucleotide form, the sequence is TGTGCCAGCATCCCTAAGTTCGGGACAGGCCTCTACGAGCAGTACTTC.